This T cell receptor beta chain was obtained from a study of graft-versus-host responses after intestinal transplantation. For this clone: The antigen remains undetermined.

Repertoires were generated with immunoSEQ multiplex PCR, while TCRdb's copy carries only in-frame clones and drops some. The sample comprises tens of thousands of clones, around nine tenths of which are singletons, and around 0.49% rests with the top ten. The germline CDR1 and CDR2 sequences are MGHRA and YSYEKL. The CDR3 extends over 15 amino acids. V gave up 1 base and J gave up 8 bases; unmatched junction bases: 6. The chain is built from TRBV4-1 and TRBJ2-1, with 9 nucleotides matching TRBD1. The receptor was derived from a human donor who received an intestinal transplant. Specimen: unstimulated CD8+ T cells sorted from spleen or lymph node cells, collected before intestinal transplant. CDR3 nucleotide sequence: TGCGCCAGCAGCCAAGCTAACAGGGGGCTGGATGAGCAGTTCTTC. Protein: CASSQANRGLDEQFF.